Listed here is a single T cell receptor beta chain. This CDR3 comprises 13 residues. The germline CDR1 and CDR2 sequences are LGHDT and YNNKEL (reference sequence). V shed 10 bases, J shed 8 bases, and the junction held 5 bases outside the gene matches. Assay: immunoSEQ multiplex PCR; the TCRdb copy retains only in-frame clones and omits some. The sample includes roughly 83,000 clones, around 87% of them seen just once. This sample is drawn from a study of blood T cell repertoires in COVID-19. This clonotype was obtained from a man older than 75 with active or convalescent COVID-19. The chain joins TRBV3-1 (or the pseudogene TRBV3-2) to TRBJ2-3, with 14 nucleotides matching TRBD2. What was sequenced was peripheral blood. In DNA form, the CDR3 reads TGTGCCACCTCCGGACTAGCGGGGGGTACGCAGTATTTT. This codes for CATSGLAGGTQYF.